The 20 T cell receptor beta chains given below trace back to one sample, sequenced in a study of blood T cell repertoires in COVID-19. TCRdb keeps only in-frame clones here, not all; method: immunoSEQ multiplex PCR. The data show 93,000 or so clones, with around nine tenths seen just once and about 3% held by the top ten. The sequencing sample was made of peripheral blood. These TCRs come from a human donor in a cohort sampled during active COVID-19.

The chain employs TRBV30 and TRBJ2-7; D not certain. The ends were cut back, 4 bases at V and 2 bases at J, with 9 bases in the middle. The germline V gene encodes CDR1 GTSNPN and CDR2 SVGIG (reference sequence). CDR3 size: 12 residues. CDR3: CAWNRGTYEQYF. In DNA, the CDR3 is TGTGCCTGGAATCGAGGAACCTACGAGCAGTACTTC.

The rearrangement uses TRBV6-5 and TRBJ2-5; 7 bases are shared with TRBD1. The CDR3 runs to 15 residues. Per germline, CDR1 MNHEY and CDR2 SVGAGI. V dropped 6 bases and J dropped 5; count of bases not matched to a gene: 12. CDR3 nucleotide sequence: TGTGCCAGCAGCTACGGGGACAGCAGGCAGGAGACCCAGTACTTC. Translation: CASSYGDSRQETQYF.

This chain uses TRBV10-1 with TRBJ2-7, with 12 bases aligning to TRBD2. The CDR3 has 15 residues. Germline V gene lookup returns CDR1 WNHNN and CDR2 SYGVQD (reference sequence). V shed 5 bases and J 8 bases; nucleotides not matched to a gene: 10. The CDR3 sequence is CASSRTSGIYDKQYF. The CDR3 nucleotides read TGCGCCAGCAGTAGGACTAGCGGGATTTACGATAAGCAGTACTTC.

The rearrangement uses TRBV19 and TRBJ1-5; 7 bases align to TRBD1. CDR1 is LNHDA and CDR2 is SQIVND in the germline V gene (reference sequence). Trimming at V came to 7 bases and at J to 4 bases, leaving 10 bases not matched to a gene. The CDR3 runs to 15 residues. The CDR3 sequence: CASNLWDSMNQPQHF. The CDR3, as DNA: TGTGCCAGTAACTTGTGGGACAGTATGAATCAGCCCCAGCATTTT.

The chain is built from TRBV5-1 and TRBJ1-1, with TRBD1 matching over 11 bases. The CDR3 extends over 14 amino acids. Looked up from germline, CDR1 is SGHRS and CDR2 is YFSETQ. V trimming: 3 bases; J trimming: 8 bases; junction bases outside the gene matches: 6. CDR3 protein: CASSSSGTGGEAFF. CDR3 sequence (DNA): TGCGCCAGCAGCTCCTCCGGGACAGGGGGAGAAGCTTTCTTT.

This chain connects TRBV3-1 (or the pseudogene TRBV3-2) to TRBJ2-1, with 13 bases aligning to TRBD2. Trimming at V came to 3 bases and at J to 8 bases, leaving 10 bases not matched to a gene. This CDR3 comprises 17 residues. Germline CDR1 is LGHDT and CDR2 is YNNKEL (reference sequence). CDR3 bases: TGTGCCAGCAGCCAGGAGGGACTAGCGGGGTATATCCATGAGCAGTTCTTC. Its translation: CASSQEGLAGYIHEQFF.

V and J are TRBV7-2 and TRBJ1-5, with a weak D call TRBD1 (6 bases). The CDR3 extends over 12 amino acids. CDR1 is SGHTA, CDR2 FQGNSA, per germline. The V and J ends lost 5 bases and 6 bases respectively, with 8 bases between them. The CDR3 region has the DNA TGTGCCAGCAGCCCGACAGGTCAGCCCCAGCATTTT. Protein: CASSPTGQPQHF.

The V call is TRBV27, the J call TRBJ1-2, with 8 bases lining up with TRBD1. CDR3 size: 15 residues. Germline CDR1 MNHEY, CDR2 SMNVEV (reference sequence). V shed 4 bases and J 0 bases; nucleotides not matched to a gene: 4. DNA for the CDR3: TGTGCCAGCAGTTCACCCAGGGGGCCTAACTATGGCTACACCTTC. Translated: CASSSPRGPNYGYTF.

This sequence joins TRBV19 and TRBJ1-1; 11 bases are shared with TRBD1. Per the germline V gene, CDR1 is LNHDA and CDR2 is SQIVND (reference sequence). The length of the CDR3 is 16 residues. Germline trimming cut 7 bases from V and 1 base from J; bases unmatched to any gene: 8. CDR3 region: CASTPLGQGANTEAFF. The DNA for the CDR3 is TGTGCCAGTACCCCTTTAGGACAGGGGGCGAACACTGAAGCTTTCTTT.

The V call is TRBV29-1, the J call TRBJ2-1; D unclear. V dropped 7 bases and J dropped 7 bases, with 11 bases sitting between them. From germline, CDR1 is SQVTM and CDR2 ANQGSEA. The CDR3 is 11 amino acids. The CDR3 nucleotides read TGCAGCGGCCGAGATTGGAATGAGCAGTTCTTC. This codes for CSGRDWNEQFF.

The rearrangement uses TRBV2 and TRBJ2-1; D may be TRBD2 (6 bases). The V and J ends lost 3 bases and 4 bases respectively, with 16 bases between them. This CDR3 contains 16 residues. CDR1 and CDR2 (germline): SNHLY, FYNNEI. The CDR3, as DNA: TGTGCCAGCAGTGAGGAGGGATCGTCAAAATACAATGAGCAGTTCTTC. Protein sequence: CASSEEGSSKYNEQFF.

CDR3 coding DNA: TGTGCCAGCAGTTTAGGGAGGGCTTGGGGCTACACCTTC. Amino acid sequence: CASSLGRAWGYTF. This sequence joins TRBV12-3 or TRBV12-4 and TRBJ1-2, with no clear D. This CDR3 is built from 13 residues. Deletions cut 1 base from V and 8 bases from J, with 11 bases between.

The gene calls are TRBV3-1 (or the pseudogene TRBV3-2) and TRBJ2-1; TRBD2 is a possible D gene (5 bases). The CDR3 loop spans 14 amino acids. The germline V gene has CDR1 LGHDT and CDR2 YNNKEL (reference sequence). V was trimmed by 5 bases and J by 6 bases, leaving 14 bases between them. CDR3 amino acids: CASSDYLSRNEQFF. In nucleotides, the CDR3 is TGTGCCAGCAGCGACTACCTCTCTCGCAATGAGCAGTTCTTC.

This chain uses TRBV7-9 with TRBJ1-2; 8 bases are a match to TRBD1. The CDR3 contains 15 residues. Germline V gene data show CDR1 as SEHNR and CDR2 as FQNEAQ (reference sequence). V shed 5 bases and J 8 bases; nucleotides not matched to a gene: 13. The CDR3, as DNA: TGTGCCAGCAGCCCGCGGACAGGGAGTACTGGCGGCTACACCTTC. The encoded protein is CASSPRTGSTGGYTF.

The chain recombines TRBV7-3 with TRBJ2-3; TRBD2 aligns across 14 bases. CDR3 length: 16 residues. Germline CDR1 SGHTA, CDR2 FQGTGA. V gave up 6 bases and J gave up 4 bases; unmatched junction bases: 6. CDR3 nucleotides: TGTGCCAGCAGTCCCGGACTAGCGGGGGGCGCAGATACGCAGTATTTT. Translated, it gives CASSPGLAGGADTQYF.

The gene calls are TRBV18 and TRBJ1-5; TRBD1 agrees at 12 bases. CDR3 size: 18 residues. CDR1 and CDR2 from the germline V gene are KGHSH and LQKENI. V lost 3 bases and J lost 4; bases outside the gene matches: 10. The CDR3 loop reads CASSPGQGALGRNQPQHF. DNA of the CDR3: TGTGCCAGCTCACCGGGACAGGGGGCGCTAGGAAGAAATCAGCCCCAGCATTTT.

The chain links TRBV12-3 or TRBV12-4 to TRBJ1-1; D call uncertain. CDR3 size: 12 residues. Deletions cut 3 bases from V and 7 bases from J, with 9 bases between. CDR3 residues: CASSLYGSEAFF. DNA for the CDR3: TGTGCCAGCAGTTTGTACGGGAGTGAAGCTTTCTTT.

The genes are TRBV7-9 and TRBJ1-1, with a tentative D call TRBD1 (5 bases). Germline V lookup: CDR1 SEHNR, CDR2 FQNEAQ (reference sequence). The CDR3 contains 14 residues. Trimming pared 5 bases from V and 0 bases from J, leaving 10 bases between. The CDR3, as DNA: TGTGCCAGCAGCCCCAGGGTTATGAACACTGAAGCTTTCTTT. Translated, it gives CASSPRVMNTEAFF.

This clone was detected only a few times. The chain employs TRBV19 and TRBJ2-1; the D is unclear. This CDR3 contains 11 residues. Germline CDR1 and CDR2: LNHDA and SQIVND (reference sequence). Trimming cost V 5 bases and J 5 bases, with 4 bases left between them. In nucleotides, the CDR3 is TGTGCCAGTAGTTTAAACAATGAGCAGTTCTTC. Its protein product is CASSLNNEQFF.

J is TRBJ1-1 and V is TRBV7-2; TRBD1 agrees at 9 bases. With V trimmed by 4 bases and J by 4 bases, 7 bases remained unmatched. The germline V gene encodes CDR1 SGHTA and CDR2 FQGNSA. This CDR3 comprises 15 residues. The CDR3 DNA is TGTGCCAGCAGCTCGGAGGGACAGGGAGTCACTGAAGCTTTCTTT. Protein sequence: CASSSEGQGVTEAFF.